The sequence of this T cell receptor (beta chain) was determined in a study of blood T cell repertoires in COVID-19. Study-wide context: T cells, B-cell-depleted T cells, or PBMCs supplied cDNA or gDNA.

The ends were cut back, 2 bases at V and 4 bases at J, with 15 bases in the middle. The CDR3 is 17 amino acids. The germline gives CDR1 SGHVS, CDR2 FNYEAQ. Libraries were prepared by immunoSEQ multiplex PCR; TCRdb keeps only in-frame clonotypes and omits some of them. The table has about 300,000 clones, about nine tenths seen once. The TCR was taken from a woman between 25 and 40 years old with COVID-19, enrolled during active disease. Sequencing input: peripheral blood. The V and J genes are TRBV7-6 and TRBJ1-6; D possibly corresponds to TRBD1 (6 bases). CDR3 sequence: CASSLTGQGLYNSPLHF. In DNA, the CDR3 is TGTGCCAGCAGCTTAACGGGTCAGGGGCTTTATAATTCACCCCTCCACTTT.